This entry lists 30 T cell receptor beta chains sequenced from one sample in a study of T cell responses to AZD1222 COVID-19 vaccine. The data were produced by immunoSEQ multiplex PCR, yet TCRdb's version contains in-frame clones alone and is incomplete. The repertoire has 120,000 to 150,000 clones, roughly 88% of them found once; the top ten carry around 3.6%. The sequencing used peripheral blood, collected on day 0 of AZD1222 vaccination. The receptor set was obtained from an adult in good health.

The chain combines TRBV5-4 with TRBJ2-3; 13 bases match TRBD2. V was pared by 4 bases and J by 3 bases, with 5 bases of the junction left unmatched. The CDR3 totals 16 residues. CDR1 and CDR2 from the germline V gene are SGHNT and YYREEE (reference sequence). As DNA, the CDR3 is TGTGCCAGCAGCCCTAGGACTAGCGGGAGAACAGATACGCAGTATTTT. Its protein product is CASSPRTSGRTDTQYF.

The chain employs TRBV6-5 and TRBJ1-1; D remains unclear. This CDR3 contains 13 residues. Germline V gene lookup returns CDR1 MNHEY and CDR2 SVGAGI. The germline V and J ends were trimmed by 7 bases and 3 bases, with 12 bases remaining between them. The CDR3 nucleotides are TGTGCCAGCAACGTGGCGCCTGACACTGAAGCTTTCTTT. Its translation: CASNVAPDTEAFF.

The chain joins TRBV30 to TRBJ1-5, with D unresolved. CDR3 length: 14 amino acids. Germline V CDR1 and CDR2: GTSNPN, SVGIG (reference sequence). V was cut by 0 bases and J by 2 bases, with 8 bases left in between. CDR3 protein: CAWSVDGGNQPQHF. In nucleotides, the CDR3 is TGTGCCTGGAGTGTGGATGGTGGCAATCAGCCCCAGCATTTT.

The rearrangement joins TRBV30 to TRBJ1-1; D possibly corresponds to TRBD1 (5 bases). Germline CDR1 and CDR2: GTSNPN and SVGIG (reference sequence). CDR3 length: 13 amino acids. For the CDR3, the DNA is TGTGCACTGGCAGGGACCTCGAACACTGAAGCTTTCTTT. Encoded protein: CALAGTSNTEAFF.

This chain joins TRBV21-1 and TRBJ1-5. TRBV21-1 is termed a pseudogene. CDR3 length equals 17 residues. The CDR3, as DNA: TGTGCCAGCAGCAAAAGAGGGACGTTGGGGAGCAATCAGCCCCAGCATTTT. It is translated as CASSKRGTLGSNQPQHF.

The V and J genes are TRBV5-6 and TRBJ1-2; possible D gene TRBD1, 6 bases. V lost 5 bases to trimming and J lost 3 bases, with 14 bases between them. This CDR3 has 14 residues. Germline V gene sequence: CDR1 SGHDT, CDR2 YYEEEE. The DNA for the CDR3 is TGTGCCAGCAGTTTCCCTCGGACAGACTATGGCTACACCTTC. This translates into CASSFPRTDYGYTF. Combining the CDR3 with reference TRBV5-6 and TRBJ1-2 gives the whole variable domain DAGVTQSPTHLIKTRGQQVTLRCSPKSGHDTVSWYQQALGQGPQFIFQYYEEEERQRGNFPDRFSGHQFPNYSSELNVNALLLGDSALYLCASSFPRTDYGYTFGSGTRLTVV.

The chain carries TRBV28 and TRBJ1-3; D remains ambiguous. The CDR3 has 15 amino acids. Trimming removed 6 bases at V and 1 base at J, with 13 bases between. Germline V gene data show CDR1 as MDHEN and CDR2 as SYDVKM. Here the CDR3 DNA reads TGTGCCAGCAGATCGGACCTTGGTTCTGGAAACACCATATATTTT. Translation: CASRSDLGSGNTIYF.

The gene calls are TRBV29-1 and TRBJ1-1; D unresolved. The CDR3 length is 10 residues. V was clipped by 6 bases and J by 7 bases, with 9 bases between them. From germline, CDR1 is SQVTM and CDR2 ANQGSEA. CDR3 sequence (DNA): TGCAGCGTCGGAGGGAGTGAAGCTTTCTTT. It translates to CSVGGSEAFF. The variable domain in full, with the rest retrieved from reference TRBV29-1 and TRBJ1-1, is SAVISQKPSRDICQRGTSLTIQCQVDSQVTMMFWYRQQPGQSLTLIATANQGSEATYESGFVIDKFPISRPNLTFSTLTVSNMSPEDSSIYLCSVGGSEAFFGQGTRLTVV.

In DNA form, the CDR3 reads TGTGCCAGTAGGCAGACTATTCTCCCCTCTGGCTACACCTTC. Protein sequence: CASRQTILPSGYTF. The chain joins TRBV19 to TRBJ1-2; D gene uncertain. V shed 6 bases and J shed 7 bases, with 18 bases lying between them. The germline CDR1 and CDR2 sequences are LNHDA and SQIVND (reference sequence). The CDR3 covers 14 residues. Supplemented by reference TRBV19 and TRBJ1-2, the full variable domain reads DGGITQSPKYLFRKEGQNVTLSCEQNLNHDAMYWYRQDPGQGLRLIYYSQIVNDFQKGDIAEGYSVSREKKESFPLTVTSAQKNPTAFYLCASRQTILPSGYTFGSGTRLTVV.

This clone came up once. V is TRBV6-2 or TRBV6-3 and J is TRBJ2-7; D not certain. V shed 2 bases and J shed 0 bases, with 14 bases lying between them. Germline lookup yields CDR1 MNHEY and CDR2 SVGEGT. This CDR3 spans 16 amino acids. The CDR3 region has the DNA TGTGCCAGCAGTTACAACTTTCCCGTGAGCTCCTACGAGCAGTACTTC. Its translation: CASSYNFPVSSYEQYF.

This rearrangement joins TRBV19 to TRBJ1-2; no clear D. With 7 bases removed from V and 7 bases from J, the gap between germline ends came to 16 bases. CDR3 length equals 13 residues. CDR1 and CDR2 from the germline V gene are LNHDA and SQIVND (reference sequence). CDR3 DNA sequence: TGTGCCAGTACTGTCGGGATTGGGTTTGGCTACACCTTC. This encodes CASTVGIGFGYTF.

The chain recombines TRBV19 with TRBJ2-2, with D possibly TRBD1 on 6 matching bases. CDR1 is LNHDA, CDR2 SQIVND, per germline (reference sequence). This CDR3 is 12 amino acids long. Trimming pared 10 bases from V and 6 bases from J, leaving 12 bases between. CDR3 region: CATLQGSGELFF. The CDR3 DNA sequence: TGTGCCACCTTACAGGGCTCCGGGGAGCTGTTTTTT.

As for this clone: Other DNA variants within this sample encode the same CDR3. This chain uses TRBV12-3 or TRBV12-4 with TRBJ2-3; no clear D. V was pared by 6 bases and J by 5 bases, with 6 bases between. The CDR3 length is 11 residues. CDR3: CASSLGDTQYF. The DNA of the CDR3 is TGTGCCAGCAGCCTCGGAGATACGCAGTATTTT.

In its sample, this clone was seen once. The chain carries TRBV9 and TRBJ2-1; 10 nucleotides match TRBD2. The CDR3 runs 15 residues. After removal of 0 bases from V and 8 bases from J, the junction contained 5 bases not matched to a gene. Looked up from germline, CDR1 is SGDLS and CDR2 is YYNGEE. CDR3 sequence: CASSVGSGRGDEQFF. CDR3 DNA sequence: TGTGCCAGCAGCGTAGGGAGCGGGAGGGGGGATGAGCAGTTCTTC.

CDR3 residues: CASSLGRYSGEKLFF. The CDR3 region has the DNA TGCGCCAGCAGCTTGGGGAGGTACAGCGGTGAAAAACTGTTTTTT. This chain connects TRBV5-1 to TRBJ1-4; D is unresolved. The CDR3 has 15 amino acids. Germline-derived CDR1 and CDR2 are SGHRS and YFSETQ. Trimming removed 0 bases from V and 7 bases from J, with 13 bases in between.

V is TRBV7-6 and J is TRBJ1-1, with D unclear. Germline CDR1 is SGHVS and CDR2 is FNYEAQ. This CDR3 has 13 residues. Between the trimmed V and J ends, which lost 1 base and 6 bases, there was a span of 9 bases. CDR3 bases: TGTGCCAGCAGCTTAGTTGAAAGGGCTGAAGCTTTCTTT. It translates to CASSLVERAEAFF.

The table lists this clone with a count of one. J is TRBJ2-3 and V is TRBV10-3, with 11 positions matching TRBD2. CDR1 and CDR2 from the germline V gene are ENHRY and SYGVKD. The length of the CDR3 is 17 residues. Germline trimming cut 6 bases from V and 2 bases from J; bases unmatched to any gene: 10. The chain's CDR3 is CAISPTHSGRATDTQYF. Here the CDR3 DNA reads TGTGCCATCAGCCCAACACATAGCGGGAGGGCCACAGATACGCAGTATTTT.

J is TRBJ2-1 and V is TRBV7-2, with 8 bases that match TRBD2. This CDR3 is built from 15 residues. The ends lost 3 bases at V and 4 bases at J; junction bases unmatched: 5. Germline lookup yields CDR1 SGHTA and CDR2 FQGNSA. The chain's CDR3 is CASSFDGGAYNEQFF. In DNA, the CDR3 is TGTGCCAGCAGCTTCGACGGGGGGGCTTACAATGAGCAGTTCTTC. The whole variable domain, filled in from reference TRBV7-2 and TRBJ2-1, reads GAGVSQSPSNKVTEKGKDVELRCDPISGHTALYWYRQSLGQGLEFLIYFQGNSAPDKSGLPSDRFSAERTGGSVSTLTIQRTQQEDSAVYLCASSFDGGAYNEQFFGPGTRLTVL.

This clone was found once. For the CDR3, the DNA is TGTGCCAGCAGTTTATGGGGGACTAGCGGGAGGCTAGGCGAGCAGTACTTC. It encodes CASSLWGTSGRLGEQYF. The chain uses TRBV27 and TRBJ2-7; 15 bases line up with TRBD2. Trimming cost V 1 base and J 6 bases; bases outside gene matches: 7. Germline-derived CDR1 and CDR2 are MNHEY and SMNVEV (reference sequence). The CDR3 covers 17 residues.

The chain has TRBV5-1 and TRBJ2-7; TRBD1 matches 10 bases. The ends lost 2 bases at V and 3 bases at J; junction bases unmatched: 5. CDR3 size: 15 residues. CDR1 is SGHRS, CDR2 YFSETQ, per germline. The CDR3 DNA is TGCGCCAGCAGCTTACGACAGGGGGCGGGCTACGAGCAGTACTTC. Protein sequence: CASSLRQGAGYEQYF. Full variable domain (rest looked up from reference TRBV5-1 and TRBJ2-7): KAGVTQTPRYLIKTRGQQVTLSCSPISGHRSVSWYQQTPGQGLQFLFEYFSETQRNKGNFPGRFSGRQFSNSRSEMNVSTLELGDSALYLCASSLRQGAGYEQYFGPGTRLTVT.

The genes are TRBV7-2 and TRBJ1-5; 12 nucleotides agree with TRBD1. Germline loops: CDR1 SGHTA, CDR2 FQGNSA. The CDR3 runs to 18 residues. Unmatched junction bases numbered 11, after V lost 2 bases and J lost 6 bases. CDR3 nucleotides: TGTGCCAGCAGCTTAAGCCCCCTCGGGACAGGGGGCTCTCAGCCCCAGCATTTT. It codes for CASSLSPLGTGGSQPQHF.

V and J are TRBV6-5 and TRBJ2-3; 7 positions match TRBD1. The CDR3 totals 13 residues. Per the germline V gene, CDR1 is MNHEY and CDR2 is SVGAGI. J lost 4 bases, V lost 7 bases, and 5 bases had no gene match. CDR3 coding DNA: TGTGCCAGCAACCGACAGGGCCCAGATACGCAGTATTTT. Protein: CASNRQGPDTQYF.

The table lists this clone with many counts. The V gene is TRBV9, the J gene TRBJ2-3; D call uncertain. This CDR3 comprises 13 residues. Germline V gene lookup returns CDR1 SGDLS and CDR2 YYNGEE. The germline V and J ends were trimmed by 6 bases and 1 base, with 9 bases remaining between them. The DNA for the CDR3 is TGTGCCAGCAACGATGGGCGCACAGATACGCAGTATTTT. Residues: CASNDGRTDTQYF.

The chain links TRBV30 to TRBJ2-7; TRBD1 might be the D (6 bases). The CDR3 runs 13 residues. The germline CDR1 and CDR2 sequences are GTSNPN and SVGIG (reference sequence). Trimming cost V 3 bases and J 3 bases, with 12 bases left between them. For the CDR3, the DNA is TGTGCCTGGAGGTTGGGACAAGGCTACGAGCAGTACTTC. Translating it yields CAWRLGQGYEQYF.

The chain is built from TRBV19 and TRBJ2-1; 7 nucleotides align to TRBD2. Unmatched junction bases numbered 3, after V lost 1 base and J lost 3 bases. Germline loops: CDR1 LNHDA, CDR2 SQIVND (reference sequence). This CDR3 has 15 residues. The CDR3 region is CASSIAAGVYNEQFF. The CDR3 region has the DNA TGTGCCAGTAGTATAGCGGCGGGAGTCTACAATGAGCAGTTCTTC.

V and J are TRBV10-3 and TRBJ1-1; D gene ambiguous. This CDR3 comprises 12 residues. V lost 6 bases and J lost 0, with 5 bases in between. Germline V lookup: CDR1 ENHRY, CDR2 SYGVKD. The CDR3 spells CAIRDLNTEAFF. The CDR3 DNA reads TGTGCCATCAGGGACTTGAACACTGAAGCTTTCTTT.

The rearrangement uses TRBV7-6 and TRBJ2-7, with 16 positions matching TRBD2. The CDR3 sequence is 16 residues long. V was clipped by 5 bases and J by 4 bases; unmatched bases: 5. Germline V gene lookup returns CDR1 SGHVS and CDR2 FNYEAQ. Written as DNA, the CDR3 is TGTGCCAGCAGCCCGCGGGGACTAGCGGGAGGGTACGAGCAGTACTTC. This sequence encodes CASSPRGLAGGYEQYF. The full variable domain, in which reference TRBV7-6 and TRBJ2-7 provide the parts outside the CDR3, is GAGVSQSPRYKVTKRGQDVALRCDPISGHVSLYWYRQALGQGPEFLTYFNYEAQQDKSGLPNDRFSAERPEGSISTLTIQRTEQRDSAMYRCASSPRGLAGGYEQYFGPGTRLTVT.

J is TRBJ1-1 and V is TRBV27; D is uncertain. This CDR3 has 15 amino acids. Germline-derived CDR1 and CDR2 are MNHEY and SMNVEV (reference sequence). V gave up 0 bases and J gave up 10 bases, with 18 bases separating them. CDR3 loop: CASSLSFSLHFAAFF. In nucleotides, the CDR3 is TGTGCCAGCAGTTTATCTTTTTCTCTTCACTTTGCAGCTTTCTTT.

The chain carries TRBV27 and TRBJ2-1; D may be TRBD1 or TRBD2 (5 bases each). Per the germline V gene, CDR1 is MNHEY and CDR2 is SMNVEV (reference sequence). V was pared by 2 bases and J by 6 bases, with 14 bases between. This CDR3 is built from 15 residues. The CDR3 DNA reads TGTGCCAGCAGTTTAGGAAGGGGAGCATTCAATGAGCAGTTCTTC. Its protein is CASSLGRGAFNEQFF.

This clone came up a few times. V and J are TRBV5-1 and TRBJ2-3, with 7 bases identical to TRBD2. Trimming cost V 3 bases and J 2 bases; bases outside gene matches: 12. The CDR3 extends over 17 amino acids. Germline V lookup: CDR1 SGHRS, CDR2 YFSETQ. CDR3 amino acids: CASSSGGASGYTDTQYF. The CDR3 DNA sequence: TGCGCCAGCAGCTCTGGCGGAGCTAGCGGCTACACAGATACGCAGTATTTT.